This record covers a single T cell receptor beta chain. This record belongs to a study of blood T cell repertoires in COVID-19. Whole-study context: Samples came from the United States, Italy and Spain, spanning acute and convalescent COVID-19.

Trimming left V 3 bases short and J 0 bases short, with 13 bases between. The CDR3 spans 16 residues. From germline, CDR1 is SGDLS and CDR2 YYNGEE. Method: immunoSEQ multiplex PCR; TCRdb's copy keeps in-frame clones and lacks some. The sample holds approximately 280,000 clones; roughly 80% are singletons and the top ten take 5%. What was sequenced was PBMCs or T cells enriched from blood (not recorded which). The sequence derives from a man aged 35-49 years who had been exposed to COVID-19. The gene calls are TRBV9 and TRBJ1-5, with TRBD1 as a possible D gene (5 bases). As DNA, the CDR3 is TGTGCCAGCAGCGGTGGGGGGGGAAATAGCAATCAGCCCCAGCATTTT. It encodes CASSGGGGNSNQPQHF.